The rows below give T cell receptor beta chains drawn from one sample of a study of blood T cells in healthy people across ages. MiXCR, run by TCRdb on the 5' RACE reads, gives a single entry per CDR3 protein. The sample records roughly 700,000 distinct CDR3 sequences, about 34% being singletons. The source material was blood. These receptors originate from a woman of 80 years or more in good health. Both conserved end residues are part of each CDR3. The D gene is left open where the match is weak. Clone size is not always given. Where it is, it says once, few, many or a class for expanded clones.

j_call: TRBJ1-6
v_call: TRBV20-1
d_call: -
clone_size: many
cdr3_aa: CSARPLQGSYNSPLHF
cdr3_nt: TGCAGTGCTAGACCGCTACAGGGCTCCTATAATTCACCCCTCCACTTT

j_call: TRBJ1-1
v_call: TRBV2
d_call: -
clone_size: -
cdr3_aa: CASGGTPVLTFF
cdr3_nt: TGTGCCAGCGGAGGGACACCTGTCTTGACTTTCTTT

j_call: TRBJ1-2
v_call: TRBV7-3
d_call: -
clone_size: many
cdr3_aa: CASSLRGGTDYGYTF
cdr3_nt: TGTGCCAGCAGCTTACGGGGTGGGACGGACTATGGCTACACCTTC

j_call: TRBJ2-4
v_call: TRBV24-1
d_call: -
clone_size: many
cdr3_aa: CATSHPGVAKNIQYF
cdr3_nt: TGTGCCACCAGTCACCCAGGGGTAGCCAAAAACATTCAGTACTTC

j_call: TRBJ2-3
v_call: TRBV24-1
d_call: TRBD2
clone_size: many
cdr3_aa: CATSDRSGGAIDTQYF
cdr3_nt: TGTGCCACCAGTGACCGGAGCGGGGGGGCTATAGATACGCAGTATTTT

j_call: TRBJ2-7
v_call: TRBV10-3
d_call: -
clone_size: many
cdr3_aa: CAISVGGQSEQYF
cdr3_nt: TGTGCCATCAGTGTTGGGGGGCAAAGCGAGCAGTACTTC

j_call: TRBJ1-6
v_call: TRBV7-9
d_call: TRBD1
clone_size: many
cdr3_aa: CASSAGQGNSPLHF
cdr3_nt: TGTGCCAGCAGCGCCGGACAGGGGAATTCACCCCTCCACTTT

j_call: TRBJ2-3
v_call: TRBV20-1
d_call: TRBD1
clone_size: many
cdr3_aa: CSAGMPQGVGDTQYF
cdr3_nt: TGCAGTGCCGGTATGCCACAGGGGGTAGGAGATACGCAGTATTTT

j_call: TRBJ2-7
v_call: TRBV3-1
d_call: -
clone_size: many
cdr3_aa: CASSPGIEQYF
cdr3_nt: TGTGCCAGCAGCCCAGGGATCGAGCAGTACTTC

j_call: TRBJ2-1
v_call: TRBV14
d_call: TRBD2
clone_size: few
cdr3_aa: CASSQKRGGYNEQFF
cdr3_nt: TGTGCCAGCAGCCAAAAGCGGGGGGGGTACAATGAGCAGTTCTTC